This entry lists 14 T cell receptor beta chains sequenced from one sample in a study of T cell repertoires in cytomegalovirus infection. These receptors lack a known antigen. In TCRdb, the reads were re-called with MiXCR into one record per CDR3 protein. This sample carries some 130,000 distinct CDR3 sequences, about 31% of them seen once, and the ten largest clones take roughly half. The specimen was CD8+ T cells from cultured PBMCs, collected from culture after CMV antigen stimulation. The receptor set was obtained from a human donor in good health (CMV status not recorded). Some clones in this sample may be carry-over from other donors' samples.

The chain recombines TRBV2 with TRBJ2-1; 13 bases line up with TRBD2. CDR1 is SNHLY, CDR2 FYNNEI, per germline. Losses at the gene ends were 11 bases for V and 2 bases for J; bases not matched to a gene: 15. The CDR3 runs 18 residues. In DNA form, the CDR3 reads TGTGCCGCTATACCCGGACTAGCGGGGGCCCTAACCTACAATGAGCAGTTCTTC. Residues: CAAIPGLAGALTYNEQFF.

The rearrangement uses TRBV19 and TRBJ2-3; D gene ambiguous. Trimming took off 5 bases at V and 2 bases at J, with 8 bases between the two ends. CDR1 and CDR2 (germline): LNHDA, SQIVND (reference sequence). There are 13 residues in the CDR3. The CDR3 nucleotides read TGTGCCAGTAGTGCCCTCGACACAGATACGCAGTATTTT. Translation gives CASSALDTDTQYF.

The rearrangement links TRBV12-3 or TRBV12-4 to TRBJ1-5; the D is unclear. The V end lost 3 bases, the J end lost 3 bases, and 12 bases lay between the germline ends. CDR3 length equals 15 residues. This CDR3 reads CASSFRTGYNQPQHF. The CDR3 nucleotides are TGTGCCAGCAGTTTTCGGACCGGGTACAATCAGCCCCAGCATTTT.

This chain uses TRBV27 with TRBJ2-7, with TRBD2 matching 7 bases. Germline V lookup: CDR1 MNHEY, CDR2 SMNVEV (reference sequence). The CDR3 has 15 residues. Trimming took 5 bases from V and 0 from J; bases not matched to a gene: 7. CDR3 sequence: CASSPDGGNSYEQYF. In DNA form, the CDR3 reads TGTGCCAGCAGTCCCGACGGGGGGAACTCCTACGAGCAGTACTTC.

The chain has TRBV5-4 and TRBJ2-1; no reliable D call. The CDR3 length is 14 residues. Between the trimmed V and J ends, which lost 4 bases and 6 bases, there was a span of 14 bases. The germline V gene encodes CDR1 SGHNT and CDR2 YYREEE (reference sequence). The DNA for the CDR3 is TGTGCCAGCAGCCTGATGGACGGATTCAATGAGCAGTTCTTC. It encodes CASSLMDGFNEQFF.

The J gene is TRBJ2-7, the V gene TRBV6-1; 7 bases are a match to TRBD1. The length of the CDR3 is 16 residues. The V and J ends lost 2 bases and 3 bases, in that order; junction bases with no gene match: 10. Germline CDR1 is MNHNS and CDR2 is SASEGT. The CDR3 coding sequence is TGTGCCAGCAGTGAAATAGAACAGGGGTATCTCTACGAGCAGTACTTC. Translated: CASSEIEQGYLYEQYF.

The chain carries TRBV27 and TRBJ2-2, with 9 bases that match TRBD2. Germline loops: CDR1 MNHEY, CDR2 SMNVEV (reference sequence). The CDR3 runs to 16 residues. V lost 7 bases, J lost 1 base, and 7 bases stayed unmatched. Here the CDR3 reads CASNSLAGKNTGELFF. CDR3 DNA sequence: TGTGCCAGCAATTCTCTAGCGGGGAAGAACACCGGGGAGCTGTTTTTT.

This clonotype occurred a few times. The chain is built from TRBV7-9 and TRBJ1-5; 7 bases are a match to TRBD1. The CDR3 is 16 residues long. CDR1 is SEHNR and CDR2 is FQNEAQ in the germline V gene (reference sequence). V lost 4 bases to trimming and J lost 0 bases; unmatched junction nucleotides: 6. In DNA form, the CDR3 reads TGTGCCAGCAGCTCAAACCGGGACAGTAGCAATCAGCCCCAGCATTTT. It is translated as CASSSNRDSSNQPQHF.

The table lists this clonotype with a few counts. This sequence joins TRBV7-7 and TRBJ2-5, with D perhaps matching TRBD1 (6 bases). The CDR3 consists of 15 residues. Trimming shortened V by 5 bases and J by 1 base, and 14 bases separated the two germline ends. Germline-derived CDR1 and CDR2 are SSHAT and FNYEAQ (reference sequence). Here the CDR3 reads CASSRGPGAQETQYF. DNA for the CDR3: TGTGCCAGCAGCCGTGGCCCAGGGGCCCAAGAGACCCAGTACTTC.

This clonotype came up a few times. The J gene is TRBJ2-1, the V gene TRBV19; 10 bases match TRBD2. The CDR3 contains 16 residues. Trimming at V came to 2 bases and at J to 6 bases, leaving 7 bases not matched to a gene. CDR1 is LNHDA and CDR2 is SQIVND in the germline V gene (reference sequence). In nucleotides, the CDR3 is TGTGCCAGTAGTATACTAGCGGGGGCCCTGTCCAATGAGCAGTTCTTC. It codes for CASSILAGALSNEQFF.

There are many counts of this clonotype. This rearrangement joins TRBV19 to TRBJ2-1, with 11 positions matching TRBD2. Germline loops: CDR1 LNHDA, CDR2 SQIVND (reference sequence). CDR3 length: 17 amino acids. Germline trimming cut 7 bases from V and 0 bases from J; bases unmatched to any gene: 8. In DNA, the CDR3 is TGTGCCAGTACGCCGGGACTAGCGGCCCTCTCCTACAATGAGCAGTTCTTC. Protein product: CASTPGLAALSYNEQFF.

The rearrangement uses TRBV4-1 and TRBJ2-2; 7 bases fit TRBD1. Trimming cost V 1 base and J 0 bases; bases outside gene matches: 8. Germline V gene lookup returns CDR1 MGHRA and CDR2 YSYEKL. This CDR3 region has 18 residues. DNA for the CDR3: TGCGCCAGCAGCCAAGGGCCCAACAGGGGCGCGAACACCGGGGAGCTGTTTTTT. Translated: CASSQGPNRGANTGELFF.

This clonotype was recorded at least ten times. CDR3 DNA: TGTGCCAGCAGCTTAGAGGGGGCATCGTCAGATACGCAGTATTTT. Translating it yields CASSLEGASSDTQYF. The chain carries TRBV7-9 and TRBJ2-3; 7 nucleotides match TRBD1. From germline, CDR1 is SEHNR and CDR2 FQNEAQ (reference sequence). V was clipped by 1 base and J by 4 bases; unmatched bases: 5. The CDR3 totals 15 residues.

This chain uses TRBV2 with TRBJ1-1; D not certain. CDR1 is SNHLY and CDR2 is FYNNEI in the germline V gene. The length of the CDR3 is 11 residues. The V end was cut by 1 base, the J end by 5 bases, with 2 bases between. CDR3: CASSEDTEAFF. DNA for the CDR3: TGTGCCAGCAGTGAAGATACTGAAGCTTTCTTT.